The present T cell receptor beta chain was sequenced within a study of CD8 T cells in Susac syndrome. Study conclusions and caveats: The study admitted that it had a relatively small number of individuals in its TCR sequencing and HLA analysis.

An amount of RNA that ranged from about 0.45 to 1 ug was reverse transcribed with random hexamers. TCR beta CDR3 was amplified by immunoSEQ multiplex PCR. This amplification extended across 54 Vbeta and 13 Jbeta segments. TCRdb independently ran MiXCR on the immunoSEQ multiplex PCR reads; one entry per CDR3 protein. The data show about 200,000 distinct CDR3 sequences, with roughly 95% seen just once and approximately 0.1% held by the top ten. Negative isolation was used for CD8+ and CD4+ T cells and FACS enrichment for TEMRA cells. The germline CDR1 and CDR2 sequences are SGHTA and FQGTGA. V was shortened by 9 bases and J by 1 base, with 12 bases between the two germline ends. This CDR3 contains 13 residues. In the case of this clonotype: Its antigen is unknown.

Sequencing input: CD4+ T cells from PBMCs. The chain employs TRBV7-3 and TRBJ1-1; a weak D match, TRBD1 (5 bases). This receptor was taken from a human donor in good health. The CDR3 DNA follows: TGTGCCAGTCGATGGGACCCGAACACTGAAGCTTTCTTT. Translating it yields CASRWDPNTEAFF.